This T cell receptor beta chain was retrieved from a study of shared clonotypes between healthy human individuals. TCRdb's copy holds only in-frame clones and misses some; the assay was immunoSEQ multiplex PCR. The sample has 450,000 to 500,000 clones, roughly 80% seen once. CDR1 is MDHEN, CDR2 SYDVKM, per germline. V lost 5 bases and J 1 base, leaving 12 bases between the germline ends. This CDR3 region has 15 residues. Sequenced sample: PBMCs. This receptor was identified in a woman aged 40 to 50 in good health. Some clones in this sample may be carry-over from other donors' samples. The chain has TRBV28 and TRBJ2-4, with a possible D match to TRBD2 (6 bases). CDR3 DNA: TGTGCCAGCAGTATCGGGAGTAGGGCCAAAAACATTCAGTACTTC. Translating gives CASSIGSRAKNIQYF.